This note documents a single TCR beta chain sequence. The target of this receptor is not known. Base qualities are missing; no much larger clone stands one base away. The sample comes from a study of shared clonotypes between healthy human individuals (dated by TCRdb to the early 2020s). Some background on the complete study: A few men and a couple of women, aged 18 to 49 years, made up the cohort. For each donor, three plates each were used for CD4 naive and CD4 memory, two plates were used for CD8 naive, and one plate was used for CD8 memory. Blood TCR repertoires of a handful of healthy adults were deeply sequenced to estimate repertoire size and the extent of clonotype sharing between individuals. Libraries were prepared and TCR repertoires were sequenced by different laboratories using diverse techniques, in order to increase sequencing depth and limit assay-specific biases. Leukapheresis yielded between about 0.94 and 8.9 billion PBMCs per donor.

CD8 naive samples consisted of CD45RO-negative cells that were positively selected for CCR7, yielding a CD45RA+CCR7+ population without TemRA cells. Donors were healthy HIV-negative adults with no recently reported acute infections or vaccinations. All donors were Caucasian adults living in Nashville, Tennessee, USA. After blood collection by leukapheresis, PBMCs were isolated using Ficoll-Histopaque density gradient centrifugation and then cryopreserved in the vapor phase of liquid nitrogen. Analytical flow cytometry was used to check the purity and quantity of every magnetically sorted T cell population. Each sorted fraction had its genomic DNA isolated and then quantified by UV absorbance on a Nanodrop 2000c. The CDR3 contains 18 residues, cysteine and phenylalanine counted. CDR3 DNA only is kept here, 54 bases in frame from base 1. Looking up the germline V gene (reference sequence) yields CDR1 LNHNV and CDR2 YYDKDF. The junction shows trimming of 0 bases on V and 0 bases on J, plus 14 bases between the germline ends.

TCR CDR3 regions were amplified from genomic DNA by multiplex PCR using the deep immunoSEQ assay. Genomic DNA extracted from each cell subset was distributed evenly over all wells of several immunoSEQ 96-well plates, and each plate served as one replicate. For sorted subsets, each replicate PCR was loaded with approximately 0.2 ug genomic DNA, equivalent to 25,000 to 35,000 T cell genomes. The purified libraries were quantified using a Qubit 3.0 fluorometer, sized with a Bioanalyzer 2100, and then quantified again using the KAPA Library Quantification kit. Every immunoSEQ 96-well plate was sequenced on a dedicated single-read 150-cycle Illumina NextSeq 550 flow cell. On the study's bioinformatics: Because only junctional sequences without quality scores were contained in the immunoSEQ output, filtering matching that applied to full-length reads could not be performed. Sequences were annotated with PyIR, a Python wrapper for IgBLAST v1.9, and V/J genes and CDR3 were assigned using IMGT germline references. Reads were filtered out if the reads had weak V/J assignments (E-value above 1e-6), no CDR3, stop codons, out-of-frame junctions, or ambiguous translated residues. V3J clonotypes were defined by identical inferred V gene, J gene, and CDR3 amino acid sequence. The percentage overlap between two repertoires was calculated by dividing the number of shared unique clonotypes by the size of the smaller repertoire. Repertoire richness was assessed with RTK rarefaction, the Chao1 estimator, and Recon v2.1 estimates of unobserved clonotypes. OLGA was used to compute generation probabilities for all TCRbeta clonotypes that the gDNA method yielded from a few donors. The table comes from immuneACCESS by way of TCRdb, which keeps in-frame sequences with V and J called. Part of the clones is missing from these tables; in studies checked, under half for an unresolved V gene and the rest for unknown reasons. That table supplies the V and J calls and clone size; D and trimming were determined from the DNA. This sample has approximately 600,000 clones in its table, and approximately 95% of those were observed once. The leading ten clones occupy 0.095% to 0.14% of the sample.

Study-wide findings and limitations: Compared with non-shared clonotypes, clonotypes shared by all four sorted-subset donors had higher generation probabilities. Incomplete sequencing was indicated by rarefaction of sorted-subset datasets, despite the large sequencing depth. Larger estimated clonotype richness was generally found for naive subsets than for memory subsets. Across a handful of donors, roughly 5.1% of naive CD4, approximately 4% of naive CD8, 2.3% of memory CD4, and about 0.4% of memory CD8 clonotypes were shared. Pairwise subsampling indicated that sequencing depth was expected to affect the degree of clonotype sharing among donors. Sampling was restricted to blood, and TCR repertoires in tissue are likely to differ from TCR repertoires in blood. The small number of donors limited the genetic and exposure-history diversity represented.

The chain links TRBV15 with TRBJ2-2; the best D guess is TRBD1, with 6 bases matching. This TCR derives from a woman aged 25 to 45 in good health. Sequencing was carried out using naive CD8+ T cells sorted from blood. Reading the label with the study, this specimen's cell subset or site is: CD45RA+CCR7+. The base sequence is TGTGCCACCAGCAGAGACAATTACAGGGTATCGAACACCGGGGAGCTGTTTTTT. Translation gives CATSRDNYRVSNTGELFF.